The clone carrying this TCR beta chain was detected ten times or more. Germline loops: CDR1 SQVTM, CDR2 ANQGSEA. The CDR3 loop spans 15 amino acids. J was trimmed by 2 bases and V by 0 bases; bases with no gene match: 7. The sample originates from a study of early T cells in non-severe SARS-CoV-2 infection. Study-level information: The sequenced material was bulk RNA from unsorted whole blood, and its chains were unpaired.

TCRdb passed the 5' RACE reads through MiXCR, listing each CDR3 protein once. This table has under 35,000 distinct CDR3 sequences, roughly 5.2% appearing once. The material sequenced was whole blood. The sequence was obtained from an adult who was a healthcare worker with PCR-confirmed SARS-CoV-2 infection or an uninfected control (not recorded which). This chain links TRBV29-1 with TRBJ2-7, with TRBD1 matching over 7 bases. The CDR3 loop is CSVEEGRTGTYEQYF. The CDR3, as DNA: TGCAGCGTTGAAGAGGGAAGGACAGGAACCTACGAGCAGTACTTC.